The next 27 T cell receptor beta chains were all read from a single sample in a study of cytomegalovirus exposure and HLA in healthy donors. The PCR used 60 Vbeta and 13 Jbeta primers. Generated by immunoSEQ multiplex PCR, the TCRdb table keeps only in-frame clones and is missing some. The table records tens of thousands of clones, approximately 70% of them present only once. The sample was PBMCs. These receptors all come from a male donor in good health and CMV-seropositive.

This chain joins TRBV18 and TRBJ1-1; 9 nucleotides agree with TRBD1. Unmatched junction bases numbered 5, after V lost 7 bases and J lost 2 bases. The CDR3 length is 14 residues. CDR1 and CDR2 from the germline V gene are KGHSH and LQKENI. CDR3 sequence: CASLPGQGNTEAFF. CDR3 DNA sequence: TGTGCCAGCTTGCCGGGACAGGGAAACACTGAAGCTTTCTTT.

The gene calls are TRBV4-3 and TRBJ1-4, with TRBD1 matching over 7 bases. The CDR3 contains 15 residues. Germline V gene sequence: CDR1 LGHNA, CDR2 YSLEER. With 0 bases clipped from V and 7 bases from J, the junction kept 5 bases outside the gene matches. CDR3 nucleotide sequence: TGCGCCAGCAGCCAAGATTTTTACAGGGGTGAAAAACTGTTTTTT. Translation gives CASSQDFYRGEKLFF.

This chain's CDR3 is CASSLQGIPNTEAFF. The CDR3 DNA follows: TGTGCCAGCAGCTTACAGGGAATCCCGAACACTGAAGCTTTCTTT. V is TRBV6-6 and J is TRBJ1-1; D possibly corresponds to TRBD1 (6 bases). This CDR3 contains 15 residues. Trimming left V 6 bases short and J 1 base short, with 15 bases between. Looked up from germline, CDR1 is MNHNY and CDR2 is SVGAGI (reference sequence).

This clone was seen a handful of times. The chain carries TRBV6-6 and TRBJ1-5, with 8 bases aligning to TRBD1. This CDR3 spans 14 amino acids. Losses at the gene ends were 5 bases for V and 6 bases for J; bases not matched to a gene: 6. CDR1 is MNHNY, CDR2 SVGAGI, per germline (reference sequence). The CDR3 protein is CASSPTDRAQPQHF. CDR3 DNA: TGTGCCAGCAGTCCGACGGACAGGGCTCAGCCCCAGCATTTT.

The chain joins TRBV21-1 to TRBJ2-5; the table's D call, TRBD2, was not checked against the DNA. TRBV21-1 is a listed pseudogene. The CDR3 is made up of 17 amino acids. CDR3 amino acids: CASSPTRTRKDQETQYF. CDR3 nucleotides: TGTGCCAGCAGCCCGACGCGGACTAGGAAGGACCAAGAGACCCAGTACTTC.

The chain joins TRBV13 to TRBJ2-4, with D tentatively TRBD1 (6 bases). The CDR3 extends over 14 amino acids. The V end lost 5 bases, the J end lost 1 base, and 9 bases lay between the germline ends. CDR1 and CDR2 (germline): PRHDT, FYEKMQ (reference sequence). CDR3 in amino acids: CASSTRGAKNIQYF. The CDR3 nucleotides are TGTGCCAGCAGCACAAGGGGGGCCAAAAACATTCAGTACTTC.

The CDR3 protein is CASSKARGTLAGDTQYF. The CDR3 coding sequence is TGTGCCAGCAGCAAAGCGCGGGGGACGCTAGCGGGAGATACGCAGTATTTT. This chain connects TRBV21-1 to TRBJ2-3; no DNA check was done on the table's D call, TRBD2. TRBV21-1 is reported as a pseudogene. The CDR3 runs to 17 residues.

This rearrangement joins TRBV18 to TRBJ1-5, with D possibly TRBD1 on 6 matching bases. The length of the CDR3 is 18 residues. V lost 3 bases to trimming and J lost 1 base, with 19 bases between them. The germline CDR1 and CDR2 sequences are KGHSH and LQKENI. In DNA form, the CDR3 reads TGTGCCAGCTCACCCAGATTTTGGGGGCTGTTGAGCAATCAGCCCCAGCATTTT. Protein: CASSPRFWGLLSNQPQHF. Based on the CDR3 plus reference TRBV18 and TRBJ1-5, the full variable domain is NAGVMQNPRHLVRRRGQEARLRCSPMKGHSHVYWYRQLPEEGLKFMVYLQKENIIDESGMPKERFSAEFPKEGPSILRIQQVVRGDSAAYFCASSPRFWGLLSNQPQHFGDGTRLSIL.

The J gene is TRBJ2-5, the V gene TRBV11-2, with TRBD1 identical over 9 bases. Looked up from germline, CDR1 is SGHAT and CDR2 is FQNNGV. Germline trimming cut 5 bases from V and 6 bases from J; bases unmatched to any gene: 7. The CDR3 extends over 14 amino acids. CDR3 region: CASSIGQGRKTQYF. DNA for the CDR3: TGTGCCAGCAGCATCGGACAGGGGCGGAAGACCCAGTACTTC.

V usage is TRBV30 and J usage is TRBJ1-5, with no clear D. V was cut by 0 bases and J by 6 bases, with 9 bases left in between. Germline CDR1 is GTSNPN and CDR2 is SVGIG (reference sequence). CDR3 length: 13 amino acids. CDR3 DNA: TGTGCCTGGAGTGTATCCGGTGGTCAGCCCCAGCATTTT. Residues: CAWSVSGGQPQHF.

This sequence joins TRBV6-1 and TRBJ1-2, with D unclear. The germline V gene encodes CDR1 MNHNS and CDR2 SASEGT. The CDR3 runs to 13 residues. Trimming removed 1 base from V and 2 bases from J, with 5 bases in between. In DNA, the CDR3 is TGTGCCAGCAGTGAAGACAGAAACTATGGCTACACCTTC. It yields the protein CASSEDRNYGYTF.

The chain uses TRBV19 and TRBJ1-3; D gene ambiguous. Germline V gene sequence: CDR1 LNHDA, CDR2 SQIVND (reference sequence). This CDR3 has 14 amino acids. V shed 3 bases and J shed 7 bases, with 13 bases lying between them. CDR3 coding DNA: TGTGCCAGTAGTATGCGCTCCCGAGATAACACCATATATTTT. Encoded protein: CASSMRSRDNTIYF.

V usage is TRBV19 and J usage is TRBJ1-5; 7 nucleotides line up with TRBD1. V lost 8 bases and J lost 0; bases outside the gene matches: 7. This CDR3 has 15 residues. Germline CDR1 and CDR2: LNHDA and SQIVND (reference sequence). The CDR3 DNA follows: TGTGCCAGTTGGAACAGGGGATATAGCAATCAGCCCCAGCATTTT. It yields the protein CASWNRGYSNQPQHF.

This clone was seen more than once but under ten times. V gene TRBV19 combines with J gene TRBJ1-2; D perhaps matches TRBD1 (5 bases). The germline CDR1 and CDR2 sequences are LNHDA and SQIVND (reference sequence). V gave up 2 bases and J gave up 0 bases, with 16 bases separating them. The CDR3 runs 17 residues. CDR3 in DNA: TGTGCCAGTAGTATAAGGATGACGGACATCGCTAACTATGGCTACACCTTC. It is translated as CASSIRMTDIANYGYTF. The complete variable domain, with remaining parts taken from reference TRBV19 and TRBJ1-2, reads DGGITQSPKYLFRKEGQNVTLSCEQNLNHDAMYWYRQDPGQGLRLIYYSQIVNDFQKGDIAEGYSVSREKKESFPLTVTSAQKNPTAFYLCASSIRMTDIANYGYTFGSGTRLTVV.

The chain joins TRBV11-2 to TRBJ2-5; 9 bases line up with TRBD2. This CDR3 has 16 amino acids. Per the germline V gene, CDR1 is SGHAT and CDR2 is FQNNGV. J gave up 5 bases and V 1 base, and 8 bases lay outside the gene matches. CDR3: CASSLGASGGRETQYF. The CDR3 bases are TGTGCCAGCAGCTTAGGAGCCAGCGGGGGGCGGGAGACCCAGTACTTC.

The rearrangement joins TRBV6-6 to TRBJ1-1; D is unclear. Germline CDR1 is MNHNY and CDR2 is SVGAGI (reference sequence). Trimming took off 8 bases at V and 3 bases at J, with 13 bases between the two ends. CDR3 length equals 13 residues. DNA of the CDR3: TGTGCCAGCCCCCCGAACGGGGACACTGAAGCTTTCTTT. Its translation: CASPPNGDTEAFF.

The chain couples TRBV5-4 to TRBJ2-7; TRBD1 aligns across 9 bases. The CDR3 sequence is 15 residues long. Germline V CDR1 and CDR2: SGHNT, YYREEE (reference sequence). The V segment lost 4 bases and the J segment 0 bases; nucleotides outside the gene matches: 5. Here the CDR3 reads CASSTKGQGSYEQYF. The CDR3 coding sequence is TGTGCCAGCAGCACGAAGGGACAGGGCTCCTACGAGCAGTACTTC.

This clone was recorded a few times. CDR3 amino acids: CASSLVPVTDTQYF. DNA for the CDR3: TGCGCCAGCAGCTTGGTGCCGGTGACAGATACGCAGTATTTT. The chain uses TRBV5-1 and TRBJ2-3; D unclear. CDR1 and CDR2 from the germline V gene are SGHRS and YFSETQ. The CDR3 sequence is 14 residues long. V lost 0 bases, J lost 3 bases, and 8 bases lay in between.

The sample holds a few counts of this clone. The chain employs TRBV27 and TRBJ1-5; a possible D gene is TRBD1 (6 bases). Germline CDR1 is MNHEY and CDR2 is SMNVEV (reference sequence). Trimming stripped 6 bases from V and 3 bases from J, with 9 bases between. The CDR3 totals 13 residues. CDR3 sequence: CASRGAYNQPQHF. CDR3 sequence (DNA): TGTGCCAGCAGGGGGGCGTACAATCAGCCCCAGCATTTT.

This chain uses TRBV9 with TRBJ2-1; 10 nucleotides align to TRBD2. The CDR3 extends over 15 amino acids. V gave up 0 bases and J gave up 5 bases; unmatched junction bases: 2. CDR1 SGDLS and CDR2 YYNGEE come from the germline V gene. For the CDR3, the DNA is TGTGCCAGCAGCGTAGGGACTAGCGGAAACAATGAGCAGTTCTTC. Its protein is CASSVGTSGNNEQFF.

CDR3 protein: CATRRQGQSNQPQHF. CDR3 nucleotides: TGTGCCACCAGAAGGCAGGGACAGAGCAATCAGCCCCAGCATTTT. The chain is built from TRBV19 and TRBJ1-5; 7 bases are a match to TRBD1. V gave up 10 bases and J gave up 1 base; unmatched junction bases: 10. Germline lookup yields CDR1 LNHDA and CDR2 SQIVND (reference sequence). The CDR3 spans 15 residues. The entire variable domain, with the rest obtained from reference TRBV19 and TRBJ1-5, is as follows: DGGITQSPKYLFRKEGQNVTLSCEQNLNHDAMYWYRQDPGQGLRLIYYSQIVNDFQKGDIAEGYSVSREKKESFPLTVTSAQKNPTAFYLCATRRQGQSNQPQHFGDGTRLSIL.

CDR3 nucleotides: TGTGCCTGGAGGGTTCGGGACAACTCCTACGAGCAGTACTTC. This translates into CAWRVRDNSYEQYF. The chain combines TRBV30 with TRBJ2-7; TRBD1 is a possible D gene (6 bases). The V and J ends lost 3 bases and 0 bases respectively, with 12 bases between them. The CDR3 length is 14 residues. CDR1 is GTSNPN, CDR2 SVGIG, per germline (reference sequence).

Notes on this clone: Distinct nucleotide sequences in the sample also encode this CDR3. This chain uses TRBV5-4 with TRBJ2-7; weak D call: TRBD1 (5 bases). CDR1 and CDR2 (germline): SGHNT, YYREEE (reference sequence). This CDR3 has 14 amino acids. V was trimmed by 1 base and J by 2 bases, leaving 10 bases between them. The CDR3 bases are TGTGCCAGCAGCTTGCGCCAGGGTGCCTACGAGCAGTACTTC. The encoded protein is CASSLRQGAYEQYF.

This chain uses TRBV5-6 with TRBJ1-3; D is possibly TRBD1 (5 bases). Germline CDR1 is SGHDT and CDR2 is YYEEEE. V was cut by 0 bases and J by 6 bases, with 10 bases left in between. CDR3 size: 14 residues. As DNA, the CDR3 is TGTGCCAGCAGCTTGGGGTCAGGGATAAACACCATATATTTT. As protein: CASSLGSGINTIYF.

The chain links TRBV5-5 to TRBJ2-4, with D perhaps matching TRBD2 (5 bases). The CDR3 sequence is 13 residues long. V lost 0 bases to trimming and J lost 8 bases, with 9 bases between them. The germline V gene has CDR1 SGHKS and CDR2 YYEKEE (reference sequence). CDR3 residues: CASSLGPRDIQYF. In DNA, the CDR3 is TGTGCCAGCAGCTTGGGGCCGAGGGACATTCAGTACTTC.

The V gene is TRBV19, the J gene TRBJ2-3, with D perhaps matching TRBD2 (5 bases). This CDR3 has 13 amino acids. The germline CDR1 and CDR2 sequences are LNHDA and SQIVND (reference sequence). Trimming took 9 bases from V and 2 from J, leaving 12 bases between them. CDR3 loop: CASSERFTDTQYF. CDR3 nucleotides: TGTGCCAGCTCCGAGCGGTTCACAGATACGCAGTATTTT.

V and J are TRBV7-2 and TRBJ1-1, with 9 bases fitting TRBD1. The CDR3 is 15 amino acids. V gave up 5 bases and J gave up 5 bases; unmatched junction bases: 9. Germline values: CDR1 SGHTA, CDR2 FQGNSA. For the CDR3, the DNA is TGTGCCAGCAGCCGGGGAGGGACAGGGAGTACTGAAGCTTTCTTT. Translated, it gives CASSRGGTGSTEAFF.